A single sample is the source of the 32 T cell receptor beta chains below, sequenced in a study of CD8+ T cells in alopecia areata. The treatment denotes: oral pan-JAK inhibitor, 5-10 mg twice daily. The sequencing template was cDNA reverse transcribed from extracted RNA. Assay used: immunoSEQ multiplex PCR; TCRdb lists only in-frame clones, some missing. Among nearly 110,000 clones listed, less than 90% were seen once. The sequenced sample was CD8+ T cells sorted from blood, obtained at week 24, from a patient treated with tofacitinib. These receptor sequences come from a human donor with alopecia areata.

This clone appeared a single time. The chain's CDR3 is CASRGLAGGYEQYF. In DNA, the CDR3 is TGTGCCAGCAGGGGACTAGCGGGGGGATACGAGCAGTACTTC. This chain joins TRBV2 and TRBJ2-7; 15 bases fit TRBD2. J lost 4 bases, V lost 6 bases, and 1 base had no gene match. Germline-derived CDR1 and CDR2 are SNHLY and FYNNEI. The CDR3 length is 14 residues.

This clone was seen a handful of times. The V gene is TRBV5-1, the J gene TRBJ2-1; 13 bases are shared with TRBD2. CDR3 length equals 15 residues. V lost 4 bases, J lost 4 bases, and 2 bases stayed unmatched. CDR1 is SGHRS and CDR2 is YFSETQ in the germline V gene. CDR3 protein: CASSGGLAGYNEQFF. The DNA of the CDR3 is TGCGCCAGCAGCGGGGGACTAGCGGGATACAATGAGCAGTTCTTC.

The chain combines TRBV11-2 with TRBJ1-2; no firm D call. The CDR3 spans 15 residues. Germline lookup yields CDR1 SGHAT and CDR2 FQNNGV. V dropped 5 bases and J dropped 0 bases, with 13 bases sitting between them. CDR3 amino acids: CASSQKRSTNYGYTF. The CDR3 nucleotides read TGTGCCAGCAGCCAAAAAAGGAGTACTAACTATGGCTACACCTTC.

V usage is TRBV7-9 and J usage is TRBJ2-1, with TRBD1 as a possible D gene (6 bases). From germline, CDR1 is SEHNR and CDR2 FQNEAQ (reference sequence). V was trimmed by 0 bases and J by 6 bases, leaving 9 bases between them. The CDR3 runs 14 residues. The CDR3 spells CASSLAGALNEQFF. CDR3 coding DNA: TGTGCCAGCAGCTTAGCGGGGGCCCTCAATGAGCAGTTCTTC.

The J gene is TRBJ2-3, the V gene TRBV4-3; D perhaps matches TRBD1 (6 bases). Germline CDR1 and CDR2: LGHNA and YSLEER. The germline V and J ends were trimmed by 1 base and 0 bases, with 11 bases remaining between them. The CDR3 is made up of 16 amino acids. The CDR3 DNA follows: TGCGCCAGCAGCCAAGGAGGGGGTGGGAGCACAGATACGCAGTATTTT. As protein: CASSQGGGGSTDTQYF.

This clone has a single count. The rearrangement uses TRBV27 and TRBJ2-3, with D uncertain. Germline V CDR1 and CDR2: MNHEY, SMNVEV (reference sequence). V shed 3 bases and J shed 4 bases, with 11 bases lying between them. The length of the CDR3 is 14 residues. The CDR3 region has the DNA TGTGCCAGCAGTTTCTACGCGGCTGCAGATACGCAGTATTTT. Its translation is CASSFYAAADTQYF.

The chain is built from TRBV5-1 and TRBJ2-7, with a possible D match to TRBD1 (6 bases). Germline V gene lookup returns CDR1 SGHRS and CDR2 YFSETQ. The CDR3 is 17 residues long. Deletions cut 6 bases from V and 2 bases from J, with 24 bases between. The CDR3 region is CASTSKTEGVTPYEQYF. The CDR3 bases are TGCGCCAGCACCTCGAAGACCGAGGGGGTCACGCCCTACGAGCAGTACTTC.

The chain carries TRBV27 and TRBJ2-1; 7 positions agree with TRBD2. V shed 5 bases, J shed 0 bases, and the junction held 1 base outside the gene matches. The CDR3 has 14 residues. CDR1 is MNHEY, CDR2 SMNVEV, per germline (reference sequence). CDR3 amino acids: CASSLADSYNEQFF. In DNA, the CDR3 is TGTGCCAGCAGTCTAGCGGACTCCTACAATGAGCAGTTCTTC.

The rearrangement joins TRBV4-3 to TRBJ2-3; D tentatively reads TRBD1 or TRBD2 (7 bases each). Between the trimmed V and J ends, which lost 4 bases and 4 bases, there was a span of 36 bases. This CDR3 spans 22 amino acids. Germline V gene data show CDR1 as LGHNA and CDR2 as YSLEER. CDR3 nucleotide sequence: TGCGCCAGCAGCCTACAGGGGACTACCCGACGGACGGTACGTCCCGGAGCAGATACGCAGTATTTT. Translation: CASSLQGTTRRTVRPGADTQYF.

For the CDR3, the DNA is TGCGCCAGCAGCGCCTACGGGGGGAGCAATCAGCCCCAGCATTTT. Translation: CASSAYGGSNQPQHF. The chain has TRBV5-1 and TRBJ1-5; the D gene is possibly TRBD1 (5 bases). The CDR3 length is 15 residues. V shed 4 bases and J shed 1 base, with 12 bases lying between them. CDR1 and CDR2 from the germline V gene are SGHRS and YFSETQ.

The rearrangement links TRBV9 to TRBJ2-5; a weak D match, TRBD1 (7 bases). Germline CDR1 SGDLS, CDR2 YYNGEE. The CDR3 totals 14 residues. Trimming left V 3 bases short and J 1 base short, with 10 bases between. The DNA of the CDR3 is TGTGCCAGCAGCGGTCAGGGGGGCCAAGAGACCCAGTACTTC. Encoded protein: CASSGQGGQETQYF.

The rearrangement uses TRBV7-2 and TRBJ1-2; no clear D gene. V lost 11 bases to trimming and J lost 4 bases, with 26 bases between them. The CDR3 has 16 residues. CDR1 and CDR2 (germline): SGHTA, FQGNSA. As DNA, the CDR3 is TGTGCCTCACAGTCCCTCGGCACGAGTAACTTCTATGGCTACACCTTC. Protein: CASQSLGTSNFYGYTF.

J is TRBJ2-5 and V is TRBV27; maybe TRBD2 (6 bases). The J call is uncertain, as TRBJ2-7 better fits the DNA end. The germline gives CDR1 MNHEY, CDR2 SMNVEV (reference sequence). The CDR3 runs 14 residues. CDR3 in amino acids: CASSLSGRTYEQYF. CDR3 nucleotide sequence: TGTGCCAGCAGTTTATCCGGGAGAACCTACGAGCAGTACTTC.

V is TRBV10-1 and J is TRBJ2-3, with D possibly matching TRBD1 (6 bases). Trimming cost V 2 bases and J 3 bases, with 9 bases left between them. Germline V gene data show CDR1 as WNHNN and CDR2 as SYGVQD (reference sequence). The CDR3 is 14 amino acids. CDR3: CASSEPTGTDTQYF. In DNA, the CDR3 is TGCGCCAGCAGTGAGCCAACAGGGACAGATACGCAGTATTTT.

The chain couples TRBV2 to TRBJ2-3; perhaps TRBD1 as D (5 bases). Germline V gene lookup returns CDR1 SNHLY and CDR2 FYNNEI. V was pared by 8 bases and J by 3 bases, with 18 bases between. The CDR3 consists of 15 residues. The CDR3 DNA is TGTGCCAGCGGGCTGCGACAGCGCTCTACAGATACGCAGTATTTT. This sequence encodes CASGLRQRSTDTQYF.

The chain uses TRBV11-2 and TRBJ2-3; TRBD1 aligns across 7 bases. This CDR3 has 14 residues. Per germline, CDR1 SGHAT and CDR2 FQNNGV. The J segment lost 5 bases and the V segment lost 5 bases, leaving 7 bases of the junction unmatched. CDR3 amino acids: CASSRTGDRDTQYF. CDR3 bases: TGTGCCAGCAGCCGGACAGGAGATCGAGATACGCAGTATTTT.

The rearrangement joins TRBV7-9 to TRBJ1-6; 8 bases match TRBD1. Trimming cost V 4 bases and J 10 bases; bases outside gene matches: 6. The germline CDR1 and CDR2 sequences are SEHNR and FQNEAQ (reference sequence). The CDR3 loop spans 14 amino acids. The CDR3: CASSSGTGPSPLHF. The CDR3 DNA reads TGTGCCAGCAGCTCGGGGACAGGTCCCTCACCCCTCCACTTT.

The CDR3 region is CAWSVGIPQETQYF. CDR3 DNA: TGTGCCTGGAGTGTAGGTATACCACAAGAGACCCAGTACTTC. The V and J genes are TRBV30 and TRBJ2-5; D unresolved. The germline V and J ends were trimmed by 0 bases and 2 bases, with 10 bases remaining between them. The CDR3 has 14 residues. Germline-derived CDR1 and CDR2 are GTSNPN and SVGIG (reference sequence).

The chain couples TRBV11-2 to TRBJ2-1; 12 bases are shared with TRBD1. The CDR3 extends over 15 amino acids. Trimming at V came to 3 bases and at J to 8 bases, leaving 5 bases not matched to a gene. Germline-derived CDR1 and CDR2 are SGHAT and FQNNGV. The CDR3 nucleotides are TGTGCCAGCAGCTTTTCCGGGACAGGGGGCGATGAGCAGTTCTTC. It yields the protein CASSFSGTGGDEQFF.

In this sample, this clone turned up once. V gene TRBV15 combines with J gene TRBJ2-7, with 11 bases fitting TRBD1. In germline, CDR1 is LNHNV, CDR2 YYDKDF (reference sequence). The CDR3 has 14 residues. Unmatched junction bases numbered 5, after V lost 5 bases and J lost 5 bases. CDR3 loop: CATSQWTGGDEQYF. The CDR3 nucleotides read TGTGCCACCAGCCAATGGACAGGGGGCGACGAGCAGTACTTC.

Here the CDR3 reads CASTLGLAGPRGDNEQFF. The CDR3, as DNA: TGTGCCAGCACCCTCGGGCTAGCGGGGCCCCGCGGGGACAATGAGCAGTTCTTC. V gene TRBV11-1 combines with J gene TRBJ2-1; 9 bases fit TRBD2. Trimming at V came to 7 bases and at J to 5 bases, leaving 18 bases not matched to a gene. The CDR3 has 18 amino acids. Germline V gene sequence: CDR1 SGHAT, CDR2 FQDESV (reference sequence). Based on the CDR3 plus reference TRBV11-1 and TRBJ2-1, the full variable domain is EAEVAQSPRYKITEKSQAVAFWCDPISGHATLYWYRQILGQGPELLVQFQDESVVDDSQLPKDRFSAERLKGVDSTLKIQPAELGDSAMYLCASTLGLAGPRGDNEQFFGPGTRLTVL.

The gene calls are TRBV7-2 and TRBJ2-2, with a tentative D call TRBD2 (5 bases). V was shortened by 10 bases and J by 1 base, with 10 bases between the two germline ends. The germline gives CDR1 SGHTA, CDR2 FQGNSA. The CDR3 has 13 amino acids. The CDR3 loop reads CAIRDQNTGELFF. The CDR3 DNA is TGTGCCATACGGGATCAGAACACCGGGGAGCTGTTTTTT.

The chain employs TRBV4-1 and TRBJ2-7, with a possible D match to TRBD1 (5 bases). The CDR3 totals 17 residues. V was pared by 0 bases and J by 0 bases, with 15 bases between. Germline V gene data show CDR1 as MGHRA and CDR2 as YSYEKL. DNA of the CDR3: TGCGCCAGCAGCCAAGATCTGGAGACAGCATTCTCCTACGAGCAGTACTTC. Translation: CASSQDLETAFSYEQYF.

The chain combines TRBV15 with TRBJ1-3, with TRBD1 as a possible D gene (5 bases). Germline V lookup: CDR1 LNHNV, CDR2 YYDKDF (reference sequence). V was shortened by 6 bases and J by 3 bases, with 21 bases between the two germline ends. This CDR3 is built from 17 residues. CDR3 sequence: CATSTRLDSQGGNTIYF. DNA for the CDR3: TGTGCCACCAGTACACGACTCGACAGCCAAGGTGGAAACACCATATATTTT.

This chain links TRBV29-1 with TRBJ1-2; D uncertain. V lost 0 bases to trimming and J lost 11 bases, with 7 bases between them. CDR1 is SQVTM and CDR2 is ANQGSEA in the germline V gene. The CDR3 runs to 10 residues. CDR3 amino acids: CSVEDLGYTF. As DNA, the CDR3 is TGCAGCGTTGAAGATCTTGGTTACACCTTC.

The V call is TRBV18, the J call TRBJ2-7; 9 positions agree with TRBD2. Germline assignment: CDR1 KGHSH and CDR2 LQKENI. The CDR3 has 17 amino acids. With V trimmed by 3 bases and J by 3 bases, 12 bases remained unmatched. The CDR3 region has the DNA TGTGCCAGCTCACCGAAAGCGGGGGGCCCTCGGGGCTACGAGCAGTACTTC. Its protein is CASSPKAGGPRGYEQYF.

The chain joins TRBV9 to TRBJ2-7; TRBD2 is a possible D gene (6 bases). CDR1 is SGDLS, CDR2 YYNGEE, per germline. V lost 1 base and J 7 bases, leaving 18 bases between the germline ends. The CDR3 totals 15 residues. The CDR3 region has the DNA TGTGCCAGCAGCGTAAGTGGGACTCAGTTCGGGGAGCAGTACTTC. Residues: CASSVSGTQFGEQYF.

The CDR3 DNA reads as TGTGCCAGCAGTGGAGGAGGCCTGAGCTCCTACGAGCAGTACTTC. It translates to CASSGGGLSSYEQYF. This chain uses TRBV2 with TRBJ2-7, with D perhaps TRBD2 (5 bases). CDR3 length: 15 amino acids. V was shortened by 4 bases and J by 0 bases, with 13 bases between the two germline ends. CDR1 and CDR2 (germline): SNHLY, FYNNEI. The full variable domain, rest sourced from reference TRBV2 and TRBJ2-7, is EPEVTQTPSHQVTQMGQEVILRCVPISNHLYFYWYRQILGQKVEFLVSFYNNEISEKSEIFDDQFSVERPDGSNFTLKIRSTKLEDSAMYFCASSGGGLSSYEQYFGPGTRLTVT.

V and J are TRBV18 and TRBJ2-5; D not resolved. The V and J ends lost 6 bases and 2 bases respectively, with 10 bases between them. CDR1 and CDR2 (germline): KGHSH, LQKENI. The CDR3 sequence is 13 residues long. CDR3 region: CASSLESQETQYF. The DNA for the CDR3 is TGTGCCAGCTCCCTCGAGAGTCAAGAGACCCAGTACTTC.

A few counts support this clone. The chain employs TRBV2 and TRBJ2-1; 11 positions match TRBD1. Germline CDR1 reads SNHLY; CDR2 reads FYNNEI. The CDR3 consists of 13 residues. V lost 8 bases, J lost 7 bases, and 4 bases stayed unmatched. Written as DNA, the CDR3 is TGTGCCAGCTCCAGGGACAGGGGGAATGAGCAGTTCTTC. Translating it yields CASSRDRGNEQFF.

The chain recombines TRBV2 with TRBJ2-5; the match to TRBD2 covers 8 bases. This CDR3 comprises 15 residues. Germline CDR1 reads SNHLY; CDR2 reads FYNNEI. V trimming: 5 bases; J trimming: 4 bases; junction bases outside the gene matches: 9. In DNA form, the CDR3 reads TGTGCCAGCAGTCTGAGCGGGGGAGAGGGAGAGACCCAGTACTTC. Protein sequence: CASSLSGGEGETQYF. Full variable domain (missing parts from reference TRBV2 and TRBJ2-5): EPEVTQTPSHQVTQMGQEVILRCVPISNHLYFYWYRQILGQKVEFLVSFYNNEISEKSEIFDDQFSVERPDGSNFTLKIRSTKLEDSAMYFCASSLSGGEGETQYFGPGTRLLVL.

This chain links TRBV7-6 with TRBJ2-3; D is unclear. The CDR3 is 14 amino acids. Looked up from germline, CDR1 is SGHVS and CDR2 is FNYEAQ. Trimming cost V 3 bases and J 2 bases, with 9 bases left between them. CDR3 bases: TGTGCCAGCAGCTTGGCGGCCCCCACAGATACGCAGTATTTT. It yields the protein CASSLAAPTDTQYF.